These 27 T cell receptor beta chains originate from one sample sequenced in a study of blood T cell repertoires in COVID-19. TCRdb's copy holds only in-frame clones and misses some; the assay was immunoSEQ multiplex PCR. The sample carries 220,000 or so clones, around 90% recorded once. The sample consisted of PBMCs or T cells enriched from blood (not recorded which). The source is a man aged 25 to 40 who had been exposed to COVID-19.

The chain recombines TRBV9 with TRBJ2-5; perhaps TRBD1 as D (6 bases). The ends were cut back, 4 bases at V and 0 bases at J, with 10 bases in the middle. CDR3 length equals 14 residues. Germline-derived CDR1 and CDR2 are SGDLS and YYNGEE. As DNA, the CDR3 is TGTGCCAGCAGCCCCGACAGGAACCAAGAGACCCAGTACTTC. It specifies CASSPDRNQETQYF.

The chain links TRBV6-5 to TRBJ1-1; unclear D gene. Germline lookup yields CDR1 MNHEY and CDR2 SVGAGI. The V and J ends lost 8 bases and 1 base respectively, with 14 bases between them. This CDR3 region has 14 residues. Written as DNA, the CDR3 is TGTGCCAGCTTCAGGTCATTACGGAACACTGAAGCTTTCTTT. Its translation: CASFRSLRNTEAFF.

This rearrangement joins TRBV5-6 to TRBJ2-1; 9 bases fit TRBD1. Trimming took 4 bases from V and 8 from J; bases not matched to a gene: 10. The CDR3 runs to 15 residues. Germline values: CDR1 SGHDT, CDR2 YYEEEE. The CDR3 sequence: CASSRGDRELDEQFF. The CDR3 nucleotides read TGTGCCAGCAGCCGGGGGGACAGGGAATTGGATGAGCAGTTCTTC.

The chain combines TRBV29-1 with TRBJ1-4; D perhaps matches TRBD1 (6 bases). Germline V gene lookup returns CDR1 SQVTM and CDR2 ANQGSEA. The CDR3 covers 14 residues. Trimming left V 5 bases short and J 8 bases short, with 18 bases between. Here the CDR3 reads CSVIPQGMGEKLFF. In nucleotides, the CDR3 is TGCAGCGTTATTCCCCAGGGGATGGGAGAAAAACTGTTTTTT.

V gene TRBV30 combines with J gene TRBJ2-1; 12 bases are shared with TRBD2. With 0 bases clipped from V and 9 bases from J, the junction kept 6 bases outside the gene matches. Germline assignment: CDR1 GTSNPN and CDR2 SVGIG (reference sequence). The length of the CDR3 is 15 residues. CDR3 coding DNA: TGTGCCTGGAGTGTAGTACTAGCGGGGGGAGGTGAGCAGTTCTTC. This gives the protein CAWSVVLAGGGEQFF.

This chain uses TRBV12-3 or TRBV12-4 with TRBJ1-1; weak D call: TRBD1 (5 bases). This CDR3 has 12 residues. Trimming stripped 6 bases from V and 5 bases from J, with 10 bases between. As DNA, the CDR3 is TGTGCCAGCAGGGCAGGGTGGACTGAAGCTTTCTTT. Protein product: CASRAGWTEAFF.

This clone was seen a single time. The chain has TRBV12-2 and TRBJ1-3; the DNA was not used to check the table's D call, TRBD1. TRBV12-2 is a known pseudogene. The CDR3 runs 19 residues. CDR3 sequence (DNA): TGTGCAAGTCGCTTACGGAACATCGGACAGGGGGCAGCGGGAAACACCATATATTTT. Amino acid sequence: CASRLRNIGQGAAGNTIYF.

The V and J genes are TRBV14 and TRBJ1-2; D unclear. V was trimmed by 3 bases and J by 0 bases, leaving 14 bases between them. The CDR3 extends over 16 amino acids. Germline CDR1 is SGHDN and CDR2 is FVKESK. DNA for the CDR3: TGTGCCAGCAGCCACCTGATTGTAATAGCTAACTATGGCTACACCTTC. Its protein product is CASSHLIVIANYGYTF.

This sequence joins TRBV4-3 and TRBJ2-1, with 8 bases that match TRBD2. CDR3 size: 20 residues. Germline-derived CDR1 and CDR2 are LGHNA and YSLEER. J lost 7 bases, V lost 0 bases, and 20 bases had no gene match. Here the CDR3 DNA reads TGCGCCAGCAGCCAAGATCGGGTGGCATGGGCGGGGGGAAGCAATAATGAGCAGTTCTTC. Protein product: CASSQDRVAWAGGSNNEQFF.

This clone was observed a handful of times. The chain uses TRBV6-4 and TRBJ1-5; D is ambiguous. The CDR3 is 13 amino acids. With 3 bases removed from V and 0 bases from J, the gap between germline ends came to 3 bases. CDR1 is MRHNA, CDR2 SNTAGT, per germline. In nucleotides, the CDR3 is TGTGCCAGCAGTGAAGCTAGCAATCAGCCCCAGCATTTT. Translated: CASSEASNQPQHF.

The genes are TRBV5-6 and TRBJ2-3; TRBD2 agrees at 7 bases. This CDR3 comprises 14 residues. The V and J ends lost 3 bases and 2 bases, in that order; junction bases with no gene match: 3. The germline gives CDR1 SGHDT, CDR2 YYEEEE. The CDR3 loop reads CASSSGLTTDTQYF. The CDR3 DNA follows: TGTGCCAGCAGCTCGGGACTAACCACAGATACGCAGTATTTT.

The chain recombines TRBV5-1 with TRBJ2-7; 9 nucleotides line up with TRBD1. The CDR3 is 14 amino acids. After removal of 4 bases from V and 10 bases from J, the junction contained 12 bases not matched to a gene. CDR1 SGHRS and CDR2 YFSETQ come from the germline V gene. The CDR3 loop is CASSLVPGQGTQYF. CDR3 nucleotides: TGCGCCAGCAGCCTCGTCCCGGGACAGGGAACACAGTACTTC.

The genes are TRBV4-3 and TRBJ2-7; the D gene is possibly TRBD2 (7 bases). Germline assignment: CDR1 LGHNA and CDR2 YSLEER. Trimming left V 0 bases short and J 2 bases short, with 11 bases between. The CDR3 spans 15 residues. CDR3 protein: CASSQDRGGPYEQYF. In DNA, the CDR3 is TGCGCCAGCAGCCAAGATAGGGGGGGACCCTACGAGCAGTACTTC.

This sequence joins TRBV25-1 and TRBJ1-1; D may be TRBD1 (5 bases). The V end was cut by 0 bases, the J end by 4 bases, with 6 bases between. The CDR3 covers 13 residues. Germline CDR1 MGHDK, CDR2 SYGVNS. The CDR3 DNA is TGTGCCAGCAGTGAATATAGGGGCACTGAAGCTTTCTTT. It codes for CASSEYRGTEAFF. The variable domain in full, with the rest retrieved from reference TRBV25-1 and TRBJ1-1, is EADIYQTPRYLVIGTGKKITLECSQTMGHDKMYWYQQDPGMELHLIHYSYGVNSTEKGDLSSESTVSRIRTEHFPLTLESARPSHTSQYLCASSEYRGTEAFFGQGTRLTVV.

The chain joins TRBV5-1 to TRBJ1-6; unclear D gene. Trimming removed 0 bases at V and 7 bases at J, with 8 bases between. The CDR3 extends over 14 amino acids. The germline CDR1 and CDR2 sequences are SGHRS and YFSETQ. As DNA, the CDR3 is TGCGCCAGCAGCTTGGAGTCTAAGAATTCACCCCTCCACTTT. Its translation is CASSLESKNSPLHF.

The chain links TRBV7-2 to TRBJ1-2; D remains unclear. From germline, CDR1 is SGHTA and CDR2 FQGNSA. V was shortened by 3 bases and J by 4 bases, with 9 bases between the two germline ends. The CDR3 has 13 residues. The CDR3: CASSFRGSYGYTF. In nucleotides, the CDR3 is TGTGCCAGCAGCTTCCGGGGTTCCTATGGCTACACCTTC.

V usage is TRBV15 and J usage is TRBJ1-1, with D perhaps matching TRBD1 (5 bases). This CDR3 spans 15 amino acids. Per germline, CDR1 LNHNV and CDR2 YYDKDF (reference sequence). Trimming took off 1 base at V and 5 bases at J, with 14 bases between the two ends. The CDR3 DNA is TGTGCCACCAGCAGAGGATCCCAGGGAGGTACTGAAGCTTTCTTT. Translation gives CATSRGSQGGTEAFF. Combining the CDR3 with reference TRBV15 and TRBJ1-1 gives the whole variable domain DAMVIQNPRYQVTQFGKPVTLSCSQTLNHNVMYWYQQKSSQAPKLLFHYYDKDFNNEADTPDNFQSRRPNTSFCFLDIRSPGLGDTAMYLCATSRGSQGGTEAFFGQGTRLTVV.

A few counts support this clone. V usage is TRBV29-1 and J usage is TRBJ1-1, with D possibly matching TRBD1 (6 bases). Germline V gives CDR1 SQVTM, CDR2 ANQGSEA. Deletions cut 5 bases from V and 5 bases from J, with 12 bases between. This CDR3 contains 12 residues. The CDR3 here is CSVRGGGTEAFF. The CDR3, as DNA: TGCAGCGTTCGGGGAGGGGGAACTGAAGCTTTCTTT.

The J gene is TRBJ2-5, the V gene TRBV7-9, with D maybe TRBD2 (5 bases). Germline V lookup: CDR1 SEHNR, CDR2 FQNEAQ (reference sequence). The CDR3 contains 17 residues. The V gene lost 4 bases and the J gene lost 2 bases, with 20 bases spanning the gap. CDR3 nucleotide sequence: TGTGCCAGCAGCTCCGGGGATCGGGTAAATGGACAAGAGACCCAGTACTTC. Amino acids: CASSSGDRVNGQETQYF.

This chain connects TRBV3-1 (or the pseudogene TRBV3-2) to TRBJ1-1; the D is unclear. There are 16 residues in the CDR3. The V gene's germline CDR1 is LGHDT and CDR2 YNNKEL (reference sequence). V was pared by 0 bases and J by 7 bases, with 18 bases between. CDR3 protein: CASSQETYLSAGEAFF. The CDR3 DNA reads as TGTGCCAGCAGCCAAGAAACGTACTTGTCGGCGGGTGAAGCTTTCTTT.

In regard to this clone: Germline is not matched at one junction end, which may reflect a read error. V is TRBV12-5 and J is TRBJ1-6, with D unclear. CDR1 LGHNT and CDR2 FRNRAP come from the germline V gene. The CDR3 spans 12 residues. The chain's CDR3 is CASGRSAGSLAF. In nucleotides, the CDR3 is TGTGCTAGTGGTCGGTCAGCGGGTAGTCTTGCCTTT.

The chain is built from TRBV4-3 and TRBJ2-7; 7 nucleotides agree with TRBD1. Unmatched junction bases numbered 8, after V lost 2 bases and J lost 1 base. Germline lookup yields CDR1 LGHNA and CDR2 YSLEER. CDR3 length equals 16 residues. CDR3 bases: TGCGCCAGCAGCCAACCCTGGGGACAGAGTTCCTACGAGCAGTACTTC. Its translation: CASSQPWGQSSYEQYF.

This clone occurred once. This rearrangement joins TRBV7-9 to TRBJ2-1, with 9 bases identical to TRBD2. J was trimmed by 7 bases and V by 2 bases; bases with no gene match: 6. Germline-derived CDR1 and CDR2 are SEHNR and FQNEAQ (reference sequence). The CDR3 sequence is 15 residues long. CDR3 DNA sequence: TGTGCCAGCAGCTTATTGCGGGGGGGCACAAATGAGCAGTTCTTC. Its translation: CASSLLRGGTNEQFF.

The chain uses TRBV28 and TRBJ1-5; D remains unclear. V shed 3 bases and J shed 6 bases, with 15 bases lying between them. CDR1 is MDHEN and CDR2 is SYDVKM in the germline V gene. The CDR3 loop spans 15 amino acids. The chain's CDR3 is CASSFGVVVGQPQHF. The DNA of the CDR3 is TGTGCCAGCAGTTTTGGAGTAGTAGTCGGTCAGCCCCAGCATTTT.

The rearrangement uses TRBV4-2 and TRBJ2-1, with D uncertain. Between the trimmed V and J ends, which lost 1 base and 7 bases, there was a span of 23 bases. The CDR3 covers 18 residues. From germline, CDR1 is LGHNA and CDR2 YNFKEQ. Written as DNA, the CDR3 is TGTGCCAGCAGCCAAGGACTCCCTCTTGACCTACCTAGGAATGAGCAGTTCTTC. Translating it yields CASSQGLPLDLPRNEQFF.

The CDR3 spells CASSQTGGEQYF. CDR3 coding DNA: TGTGCCAGCAGCCAGACAGGGGGGGAGCAGTACTTC. The rearrangement uses TRBV4-2 and TRBJ2-7, with TRBD1 matching over 9 bases. The CDR3 loop spans 12 amino acids. CDR1 and CDR2 (germline): LGHNA, YNFKEQ. Trimming removed 3 bases from V and 7 bases from J; junction bases left unmatched: 1.

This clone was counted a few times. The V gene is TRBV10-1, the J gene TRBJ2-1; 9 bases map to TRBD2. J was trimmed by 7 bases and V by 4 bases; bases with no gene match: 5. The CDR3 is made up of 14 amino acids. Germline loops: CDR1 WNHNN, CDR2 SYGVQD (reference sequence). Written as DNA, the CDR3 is TGCGCCAGCAGTGGTAGCGGGGGTCTAAATGAGCAGTTCTTC. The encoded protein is CASSGSGGLNEQFF.